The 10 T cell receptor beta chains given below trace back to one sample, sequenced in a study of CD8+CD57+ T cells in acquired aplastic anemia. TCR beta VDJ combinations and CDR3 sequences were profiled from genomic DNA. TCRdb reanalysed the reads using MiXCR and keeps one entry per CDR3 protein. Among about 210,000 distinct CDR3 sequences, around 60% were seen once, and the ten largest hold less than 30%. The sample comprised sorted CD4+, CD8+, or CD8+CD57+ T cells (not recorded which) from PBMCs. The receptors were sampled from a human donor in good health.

The CDR3 DNA is TGCAGCGTCGGAGACACTGGGGACTACGAGCAGTACTTC. This codes for CSVGDTGDYEQYF. This rearrangement joins TRBV29-1 to TRBJ2-7; no definite D call. The CDR3 consists of 13 residues. CDR1 is SQVTM and CDR2 is ANQGSEA in the germline V gene. V lost 6 bases to trimming and J lost 3 bases, with 15 bases between them.

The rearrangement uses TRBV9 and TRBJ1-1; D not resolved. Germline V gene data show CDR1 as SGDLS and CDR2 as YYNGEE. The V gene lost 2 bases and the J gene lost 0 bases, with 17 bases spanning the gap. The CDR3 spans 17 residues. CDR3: CASSVRWEGHMNTEAFF. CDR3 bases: TGTGCCAGCAGCGTTAGATGGGAGGGCCACATGAACACTGAAGCTTTCTTT.

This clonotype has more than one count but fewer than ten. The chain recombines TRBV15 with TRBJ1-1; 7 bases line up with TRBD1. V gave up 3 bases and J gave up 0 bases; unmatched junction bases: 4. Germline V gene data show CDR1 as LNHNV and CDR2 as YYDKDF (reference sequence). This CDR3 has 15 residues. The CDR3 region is CATSSEGALNTEAFF. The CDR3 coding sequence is TGTGCCACCAGCAGTGAGGGGGCACTGAACACTGAAGCTTTCTTT.

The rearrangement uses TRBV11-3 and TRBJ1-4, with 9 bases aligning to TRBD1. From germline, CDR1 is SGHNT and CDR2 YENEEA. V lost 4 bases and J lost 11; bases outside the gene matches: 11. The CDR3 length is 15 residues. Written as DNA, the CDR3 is TGTGCCAGCAGCTCCCTAACAGGGGGCGCCGGGAAACTGTTTTTT. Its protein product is CASSSLTGGAGKLFF.

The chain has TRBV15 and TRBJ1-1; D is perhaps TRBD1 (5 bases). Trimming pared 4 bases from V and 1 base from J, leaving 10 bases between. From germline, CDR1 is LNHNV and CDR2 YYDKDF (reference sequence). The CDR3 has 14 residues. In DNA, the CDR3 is TGTGCCACCAGCAAAATGGGGGGGAACACTGAAGCTTTCTTT. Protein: CATSKMGGNTEAFF.

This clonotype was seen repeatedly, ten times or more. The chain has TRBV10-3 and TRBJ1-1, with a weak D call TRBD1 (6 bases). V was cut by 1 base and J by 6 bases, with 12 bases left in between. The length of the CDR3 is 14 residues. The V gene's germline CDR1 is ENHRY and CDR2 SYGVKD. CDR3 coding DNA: TGTGCCATCAGTGAGTTTCAGGGGATGCCTGAAGCTTTCTTT. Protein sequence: CAISEFQGMPEAFF.

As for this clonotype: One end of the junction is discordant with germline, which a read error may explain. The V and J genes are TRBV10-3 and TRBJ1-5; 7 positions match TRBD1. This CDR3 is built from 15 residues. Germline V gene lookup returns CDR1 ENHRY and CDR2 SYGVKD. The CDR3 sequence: CASSEGTDSNQPQHF. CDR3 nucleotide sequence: TGTGCCAGCAGTGAAGGGACAGATAGTAATCAGCCTCAGCATTTT.

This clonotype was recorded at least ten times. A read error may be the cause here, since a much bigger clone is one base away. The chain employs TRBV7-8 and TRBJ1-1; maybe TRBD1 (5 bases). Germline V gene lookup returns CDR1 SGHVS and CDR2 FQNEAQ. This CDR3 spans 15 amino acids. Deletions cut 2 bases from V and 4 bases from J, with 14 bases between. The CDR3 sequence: CASSLLGGTRTEAFF. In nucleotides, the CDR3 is TGTGCCAGCAGCTTACTCGGGGGGACGCGCACTGAAGCTTTCTTT.

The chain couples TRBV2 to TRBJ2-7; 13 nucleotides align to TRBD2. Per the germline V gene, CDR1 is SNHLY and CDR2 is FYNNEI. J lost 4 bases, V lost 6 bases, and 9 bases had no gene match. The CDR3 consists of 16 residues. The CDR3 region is CASSAMTLAGGYEQYF. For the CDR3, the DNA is TGTGCCAGCAGCGCTATGACACTAGCGGGGGGGTACGAGCAGTACTTC. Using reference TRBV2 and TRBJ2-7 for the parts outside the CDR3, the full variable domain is EPEVTQTPSHQVTQMGQEVILRCVPISNHLYFYWYRQILGQKVEFLVSFYNNEISEKSEIFDDQFSVERPDGSNFTLKIRSTKLEDSAMYFCASSAMTLAGGYEQYFGPGTRLTVT.

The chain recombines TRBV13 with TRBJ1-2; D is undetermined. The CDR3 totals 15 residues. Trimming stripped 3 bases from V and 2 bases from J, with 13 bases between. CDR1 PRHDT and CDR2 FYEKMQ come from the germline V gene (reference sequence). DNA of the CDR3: TGTGCCAGCAGCTTGGGCACCCCGGCCAACTATGGCTACACCTTC. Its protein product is CASSLGTPANYGYTF.